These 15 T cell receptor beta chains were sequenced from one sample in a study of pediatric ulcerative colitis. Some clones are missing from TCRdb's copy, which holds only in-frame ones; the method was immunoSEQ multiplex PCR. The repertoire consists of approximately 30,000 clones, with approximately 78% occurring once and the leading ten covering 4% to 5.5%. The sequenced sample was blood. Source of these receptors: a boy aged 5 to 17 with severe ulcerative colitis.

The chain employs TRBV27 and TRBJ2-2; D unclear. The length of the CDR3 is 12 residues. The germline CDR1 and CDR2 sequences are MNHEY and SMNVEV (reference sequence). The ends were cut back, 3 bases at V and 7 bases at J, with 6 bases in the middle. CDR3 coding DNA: TGTGCCAGCAGTTTTATGGGCGGGGAGCTGTTTTTT. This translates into CASSFMGGELFF.

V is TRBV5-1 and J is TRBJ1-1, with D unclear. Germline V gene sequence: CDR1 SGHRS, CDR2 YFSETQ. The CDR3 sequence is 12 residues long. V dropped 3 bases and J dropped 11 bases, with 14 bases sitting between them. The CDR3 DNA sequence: TGCGCCAGCAGCTCGTCAGGATCGTATGCTTTCTTT. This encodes CASSSSGSYAFF.

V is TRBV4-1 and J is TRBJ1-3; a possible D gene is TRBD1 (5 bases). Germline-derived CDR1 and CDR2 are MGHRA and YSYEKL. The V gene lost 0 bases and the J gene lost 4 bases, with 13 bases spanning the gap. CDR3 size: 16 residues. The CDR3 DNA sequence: TGCGCCAGCAGCCAAGATCGCGGGGACGTAGGAAACACCATATATTTT. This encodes CASSQDRGDVGNTIYF.

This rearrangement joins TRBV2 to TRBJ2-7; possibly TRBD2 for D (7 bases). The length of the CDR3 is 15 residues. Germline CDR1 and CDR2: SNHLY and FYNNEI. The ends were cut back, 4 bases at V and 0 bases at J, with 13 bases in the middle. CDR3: CASSAFRGGSYEQYF. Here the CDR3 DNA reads TGTGCCAGCAGTGCTTTTAGGGGGGGCTCCTACGAGCAGTACTTC.

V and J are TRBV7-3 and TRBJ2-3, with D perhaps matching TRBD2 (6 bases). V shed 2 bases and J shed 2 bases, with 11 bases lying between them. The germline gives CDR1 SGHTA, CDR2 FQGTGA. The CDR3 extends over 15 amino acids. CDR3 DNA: TGTGCCAGCAGCTTAGCGGGGTCCTACACAGATACGCAGTATTTT. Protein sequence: CASSLAGSYTDTQYF.

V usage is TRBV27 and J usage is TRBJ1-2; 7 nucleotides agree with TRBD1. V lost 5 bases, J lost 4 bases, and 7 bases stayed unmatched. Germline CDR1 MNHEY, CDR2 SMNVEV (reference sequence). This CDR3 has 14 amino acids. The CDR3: CASSVTGVGYGYTF. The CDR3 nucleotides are TGTGCCAGCAGTGTTACAGGGGTCGGCTATGGCTACACCTTC.

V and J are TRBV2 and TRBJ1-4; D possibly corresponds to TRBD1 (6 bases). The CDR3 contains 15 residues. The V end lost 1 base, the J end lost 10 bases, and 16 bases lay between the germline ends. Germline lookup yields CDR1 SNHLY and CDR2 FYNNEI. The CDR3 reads CASSEVRQDPGKLFF. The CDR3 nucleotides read TGTGCCAGCAGTGAAGTACGACAGGACCCTGGAAAACTGTTTTTT.

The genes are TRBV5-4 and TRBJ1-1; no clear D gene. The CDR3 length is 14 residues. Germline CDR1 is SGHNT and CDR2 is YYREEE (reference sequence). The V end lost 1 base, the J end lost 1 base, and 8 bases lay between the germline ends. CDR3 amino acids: CASSLPVSNTEAFF. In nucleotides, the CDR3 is TGTGCCAGCAGCTTGCCAGTTTCGAACACTGAAGCTTTCTTT.

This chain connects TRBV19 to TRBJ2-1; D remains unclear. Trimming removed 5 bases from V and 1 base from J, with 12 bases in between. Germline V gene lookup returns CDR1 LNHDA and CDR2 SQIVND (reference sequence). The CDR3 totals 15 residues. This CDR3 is CASSPNLGSYNEQFF. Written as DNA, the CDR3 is TGTGCCAGTAGTCCTAACCTAGGTTCCTACAATGAGCAGTTCTTC.

The DNA for the CDR3 is TGTGCCAGCTCACCCGGACGCTCGAACACTGAAGCTTTCTTT. Translated: CASSPGRSNTEAFF. The chain couples TRBV18 to TRBJ1-1; no reliable D call. This CDR3 has 14 residues. Germline CDR1 reads KGHSH; CDR2 reads LQKENI. V lost 3 bases to trimming and J lost 1 base, with 9 bases between them.

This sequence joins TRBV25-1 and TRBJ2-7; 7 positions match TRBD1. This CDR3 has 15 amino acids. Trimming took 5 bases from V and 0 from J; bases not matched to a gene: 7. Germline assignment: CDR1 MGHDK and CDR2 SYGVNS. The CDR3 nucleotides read TGTGCCAGCAGTTTTCTTGGGACAGACTCCTACGAGCAGTACTTC. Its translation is CASSFLGTDSYEQYF.

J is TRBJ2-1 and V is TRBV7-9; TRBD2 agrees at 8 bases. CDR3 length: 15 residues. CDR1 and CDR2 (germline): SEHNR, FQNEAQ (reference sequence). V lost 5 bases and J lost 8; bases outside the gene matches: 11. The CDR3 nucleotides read TGTGCCAGCAGCCCATCCCGGCGGGGGGTGGATGAGCAGTTCTTC. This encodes CASSPSRRGVDEQFF.

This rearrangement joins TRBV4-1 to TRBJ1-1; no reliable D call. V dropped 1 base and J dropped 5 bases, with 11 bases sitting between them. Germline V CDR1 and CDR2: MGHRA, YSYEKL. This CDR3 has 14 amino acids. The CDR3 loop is CASSQVGLETEAFF. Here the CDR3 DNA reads TGCGCCAGCAGCCAAGTCGGACTCGAGACTGAAGCTTTCTTT.

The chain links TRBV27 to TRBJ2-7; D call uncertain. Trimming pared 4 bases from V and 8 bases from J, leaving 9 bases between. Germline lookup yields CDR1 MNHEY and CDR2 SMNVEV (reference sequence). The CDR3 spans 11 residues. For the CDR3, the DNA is TGTGCCAGCAGTTATCAGTACCAGCAGTACTTC. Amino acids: CASSYQYQQYF.

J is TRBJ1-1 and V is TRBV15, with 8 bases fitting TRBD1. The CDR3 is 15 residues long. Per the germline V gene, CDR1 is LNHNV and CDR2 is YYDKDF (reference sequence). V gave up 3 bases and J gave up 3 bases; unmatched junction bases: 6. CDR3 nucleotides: TGTGCCACCAGCAGCTTCAGGGGGCCTGACACTGAAGCTTTCTTT. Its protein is CATSSFRGPDTEAFF.